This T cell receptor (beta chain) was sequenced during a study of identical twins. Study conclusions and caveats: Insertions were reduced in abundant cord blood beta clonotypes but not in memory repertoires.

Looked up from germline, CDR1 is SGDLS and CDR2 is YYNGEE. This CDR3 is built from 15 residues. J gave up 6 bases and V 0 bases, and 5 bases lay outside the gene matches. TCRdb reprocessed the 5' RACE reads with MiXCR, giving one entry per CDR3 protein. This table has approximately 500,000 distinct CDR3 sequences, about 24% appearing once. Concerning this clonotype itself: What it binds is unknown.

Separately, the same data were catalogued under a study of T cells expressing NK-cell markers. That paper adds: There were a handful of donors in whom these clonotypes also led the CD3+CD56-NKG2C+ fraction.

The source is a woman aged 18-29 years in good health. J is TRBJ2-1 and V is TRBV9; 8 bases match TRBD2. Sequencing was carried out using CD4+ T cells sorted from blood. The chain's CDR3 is CASSVVSGESNEQFF. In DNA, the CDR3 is TGTGCCAGCAGCGTAGTTAGCGGGGAGAGCAATGAGCAGTTCTTC. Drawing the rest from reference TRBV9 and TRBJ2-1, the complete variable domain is DSGVTQTPKHLITATGQRVTLRCSPRSGDLSVYWYQQSLDQGLQFLIQYYNGEERAKGNILERFSAQQFPDLHSELNLSSLELGDSALYFCASSVVSGESNEQFFGPGTRLTVL.